Following are 32 T cell receptor beta chains from one sample sequenced in a study of cytomegalovirus exposure and HLA in healthy donors. Only in-frame clones appear in the TCRdb table, and some are missing; sequencing was by immunoSEQ multiplex PCR. The repertoire holds 130,000 or so clones, over 85% seen once, with around 3.1% in the top ten. Sequencing was performed on PBMCs. The receptor source for this set is a man aged 25-40 years in good health and CMV-seronegative.

The genes are TRBV6-6 and TRBJ2-7; 7 bases align to TRBD1. Germline trimming cut 8 bases from V and 2 bases from J; bases unmatched to any gene: 3. This CDR3 comprises 12 residues. In germline, CDR1 is MNHNY, CDR2 SVGAGI (reference sequence). The CDR3 bases are TGTGCCAGCGGACAGGTTACCTACGAGCAGTACTTC. Its translation: CASGQVTYEQYF.

The V gene is TRBV5-4, the J gene TRBJ2-7; 9 nucleotides align to TRBD1. Germline V lookup: CDR1 SGHNT, CDR2 YYREEE (reference sequence). J was trimmed by 5 bases and V by 1 base; bases with no gene match: 7. This CDR3 is built from 15 residues. Here the CDR3 DNA reads TGTGCCAGCAGCTTGAGCGGGACAGGGTACCACGAGCAGTACTTC. Amino acid sequence: CASSLSGTGYHEQYF.

The chain has TRBV2 and TRBJ2-1, with TRBD1 matching 8 bases. V shed 5 bases and J 7 bases; nucleotides not matched to a gene: 1. The CDR3 has 12 residues. Looked up from germline, CDR1 is SNHLY and CDR2 is FYNNEI. The CDR3 region is CASSRQGNEQFF. CDR3 sequence (DNA): TGTGCCAGCAGTAGACAGGGGAATGAGCAGTTCTTC.

Remarks on this clone: Given a much more abundant clone one base away, this may be a read error. This chain joins TRBV6-1 and TRBJ2-2; maybe TRBD1 (5 bases). Germline CDR1 and CDR2: MNHNS and SASEGT. V was pared by 3 bases and J by 3 bases, with 5 bases between. The CDR3 loop spans 13 amino acids. The CDR3 sequence is CASSDRDTGELFF. CDR3 sequence (DNA): TGTGCCAGCAGTGACAGGGACACCGGGGAGCTGTTTTTT.

The rearrangement links TRBV28 to TRBJ2-7; 7 bases agree with TRBD2. The CDR3 consists of 14 residues. V lost 3 bases and J lost 2; bases outside the gene matches: 4. Germline-derived CDR1 and CDR2 are MDHEN and SYDVKM. The CDR3 DNA reads TGTGCCAGCAGTTTCGTGGGGGGGGCCTACGAGCAGTACTTC. Translating it yields CASSFVGGAYEQYF.

The J gene is TRBJ2-5, the V gene TRBV4-2; 10 bases map to TRBD2. In germline, CDR1 is LGHNA, CDR2 YNFKEQ. V shed 1 base and J 0 bases; nucleotides not matched to a gene: 8. The CDR3 runs to 18 residues. CDR3 sequence (DNA): TGTGCCAGCAGCCAAGCTCTAGCGGGGGACGCGTACCAAGAGACCCAGTACTTC. Its protein is CASSQALAGDAYQETQYF.

V gene TRBV27 combines with J gene TRBJ2-2, with 8 bases matching TRBD1. The J segment lost 7 bases and the V segment lost 3 bases, leaving 10 bases of the junction unmatched. Germline CDR1 reads MNHEY; CDR2 reads SMNVEV (reference sequence). The CDR3 extends over 16 amino acids. For the CDR3, the DNA is TGTGCCAGCAGTTTGGACAGGGAAGTATTCGGCGGGGAGCTGTTTTTT. This codes for CASSLDREVFGGELFF.

The V call is TRBV6-1, the J call TRBJ1-1, with D perhaps TRBD1 (5 bases). The length of the CDR3 is 15 residues. Germline V gene lookup returns CDR1 MNHNS and CDR2 SASEGT. The V and J ends lost 4 bases and 1 base respectively, with 13 bases between them. CDR3 nucleotide sequence: TGTGCCAGCAGTGGGGCTGGACACGAGAACACTGAAGCTTTCTTT. Its translation: CASSGAGHENTEAFF.

V and J are TRBV5-6 and TRBJ1-2; 9 positions agree with TRBD1. Trimming cost V 3 bases and J 5 bases; bases outside gene matches: 8. The CDR3 is made up of 15 amino acids. CDR1 and CDR2 from the germline V gene are SGHDT and YYEEEE. CDR3 bases: TGTGCCAGCAGCTATCCGGGACAGGGCGATTATGGCTACACCTTC. The encoded protein is CASSYPGQGDYGYTF. Full variable domain (rest looked up from reference TRBV5-6 and TRBJ1-2): DAGVTQSPTHLIKTRGQQVTLRCSPKSGHDTVSWYQQALGQGPQFIFQYYEEEERQRGNFPDRFSGHQFPNYSSELNVNALLLGDSALYLCASSYPGQGDYGYTFGSGTRLTVV.

For this clone: The junction and the germline gene differ at one end; a read error may be behind it. The chain is built from TRBV28 and TRBJ2-2, with 8 nucleotides matching TRBD1. From germline, CDR1 is MDHEN and CDR2 SYDVKM. The CDR3 sequence is 12 residues long. CDR3 sequence reads: CATGEFFGELFF. Written as DNA, the CDR3 is TGCGCGACAGGGGAATTTTTCGGGGAGCTGTTTTTT.

V gene TRBV29-1 combines with J gene TRBJ2-7, with D possibly TRBD1 on 5 matching bases. This CDR3 has 12 amino acids. Germline CDR1 SQVTM, CDR2 ANQGSEA. Deletions cut 6 bases from V and 1 base from J, with 10 bases between. In DNA, the CDR3 is TGCAGCGTGGCGACAGCGTCCTACGAGCAGTACTTC. Residues: CSVATASYEQYF.

This chain uses TRBV5-1 with TRBJ1-3; weak D call: TRBD1 (5 bases). Trimming shortened V by 3 bases and J by 0 bases, and 10 bases separated the two germline ends. Per the germline V gene, CDR1 is SGHRS and CDR2 is YFSETQ. This CDR3 region has 15 residues. The CDR3: CASSSSGISGNTIYF. CDR3 in DNA: TGCGCCAGCAGCTCTTCAGGGATCTCTGGAAACACCATATATTTT.

The chain is built from TRBV11-2 and TRBJ1-1; 10 nucleotides line up with TRBD1. V gave up 7 bases and J gave up 7 bases; unmatched junction bases: 9. The CDR3 runs to 14 residues. CDR1 and CDR2 from the germline V gene are SGHAT and FQNNGV. The CDR3 sequence: CASKPDRGRGEAFF. The DNA for the CDR3 is TGTGCCAGCAAACCCGACAGGGGGCGCGGTGAAGCTTTCTTT.

This clone was found a few times. The genes are TRBV5-5 and TRBJ2-7; 9 bases line up with TRBD1. J lost 2 bases, V lost 7 bases, and 7 bases had no gene match. The CDR3 consists of 14 residues. The germline gives CDR1 SGHKS, CDR2 YYEKEE (reference sequence). The CDR3 DNA follows: TGTGCCAGCCGTCCGGGACAGGGACCCTACGAGCAGTACTTC. Protein: CASRPGQGPYEQYF. Full variable domain (remainder filled in from reference TRBV5-5 and TRBJ2-7): DAGVTQSPTHLIKTRGQQVTLRCSPISGHKSVSWYQQVLGQGPQFIFQYYEKEERGRGNFPDRFSARQFPNYSSELNVNALLLGDSALYLCASRPGQGPYEQYFGPGTRLTVT.

The rearrangement uses TRBV7-9 and TRBJ1-1; D unresolved. The germline CDR1 and CDR2 sequences are SEHNR and FQNEAQ (reference sequence). The CDR3 has 13 amino acids. The V end lost 4 bases, the J end lost 2 bases, and 8 bases lay between the germline ends. CDR3 bases: TGTGCCAGCAGCTCCACAGAAAACACTGAAGCTTTCTTT. Residues: CASSSTENTEAFF.

A single count supports this clone. This chain's CDR3 is CASSRGFANTGELFF. The CDR3 region has the DNA TGCGCCAGCAGCCGCGGATTTGCGAACACCGGGGAGCTGTTTTTT. V is TRBV4-3 and J is TRBJ2-2, with D unresolved. Trimming pared 4 bases from V and 0 bases from J, leaving 9 bases between. The CDR3 sequence is 15 residues long. CDR1 is LGHNA and CDR2 is YSLEER in the germline V gene.

The genes are TRBV18 and TRBJ1-1; TRBD1 might be the D (5 bases). The CDR3 totals 15 residues. V was cut by 3 bases and J by 1 base, with 12 bases left in between. Per germline, CDR1 KGHSH and CDR2 LQKENI. The CDR3, as DNA: TGTGCCAGCTCACCCGGACAACCACAGAACACTGAAGCTTTCTTT. Translating gives CASSPGQPQNTEAFF.

The chain uses TRBV5-6 and TRBJ2-7; a possible D gene is TRBD1 (6 bases). Germline loops: CDR1 SGHDT, CDR2 YYEEEE. The ends were cut back, 5 bases at V and 2 bases at J, with 14 bases in the middle. This CDR3 spans 14 amino acids. CDR3 loop: CASRTQGPPYEQYF. The CDR3 DNA is TGTGCCAGCAGAACGCAGGGGCCCCCCTACGAGCAGTACTTC.

V gene TRBV6-1 combines with J gene TRBJ1-6; 9 bases align to TRBD1. J lost 5 bases, V lost 5 bases, and 4 bases had no gene match. The germline gives CDR1 MNHNS, CDR2 SASEGT. This CDR3 is 15 amino acids long. CDR3 sequence: CASSRQGDNNSPLHF. CDR3 DNA sequence: TGTGCCAGCAGTAGACAGGGGGACAATAATTCACCCCTCCACTTT.

The chain links TRBV5-6 to TRBJ1-6; D is perhaps TRBD1 (6 bases). Germline-derived CDR1 and CDR2 are SGHDT and YYEEEE. Trimming stripped 1 base from V and 8 bases from J, with 13 bases between. The CDR3 extends over 15 amino acids. CDR3 region: CASSLTGYDHSPLHF. The DNA for the CDR3 is TGTGCCAGCAGCTTGACAGGGTACGATCATTCACCCCTCCACTTT.

A single count supports this clone. The V and J genes are TRBV5-5 and TRBJ2-1; possibly TRBD1 for D (5 bases). The CDR3 has 15 amino acids. Trimming took 0 bases from V and 5 from J, leaving 12 bases between them. Germline lookup yields CDR1 SGHKS and CDR2 YYEKEE (reference sequence). The CDR3 loop reads CASSLARERHNEQFF. As DNA, the CDR3 is TGTGCCAGCAGCTTGGCCAGGGAAAGGCACAATGAGCAGTTCTTC.

The chain carries TRBV2 and TRBJ1-5, with 7 bases aligning to TRBD1. J was trimmed by 5 bases and V by 2 bases; bases with no gene match: 6. CDR1 is SNHLY and CDR2 is FYNNEI in the germline V gene. The CDR3 runs to 15 residues. The CDR3 spells CASSEHDRDHQPQHF. In DNA form, the CDR3 reads TGTGCCAGCAGTGAACATGACAGGGATCATCAGCCCCAGCATTTT. Complete variable domain (other parts from reference TRBV2 and TRBJ1-5): EPEVTQTPSHQVTQMGQEVILRCVPISNHLYFYWYRQILGQKVEFLVSFYNNEISEKSEIFDDQFSVERPDGSNFTLKIRSTKLEDSAMYFCASSEHDRDHQPQHFGDGTRLSIL.

The J gene is TRBJ1-1, the V gene TRBV6-5; D perhaps matches TRBD1 (6 bases). Germline-derived CDR1 and CDR2 are MNHEY and SVGAGI. This CDR3 is 14 amino acids long. V lost 6 bases and J lost 1, with 12 bases in between. CDR3 loop: CASSLQGRNTEAFF. DNA for the CDR3: TGTGCCAGCAGCCTACAGGGTAGGAACACTGAAGCTTTCTTT.

The CDR3 is CASSLNGEQYF. The CDR3 DNA reads as TGCGCCAGCAGCTTGAACGGCGAGCAGTACTTC. V is TRBV5-1 and J is TRBJ2-7, with D unclear. Germline lookup yields CDR1 SGHRS and CDR2 YFSETQ. Trimming cost V 1 base and J 6 bases, with 5 bases left between them. The CDR3 covers 11 residues.

The chain is built from TRBV7-6 and TRBJ2-1; perhaps TRBD2 as D (7 bases). Germline V gene lookup returns CDR1 SGHVS and CDR2 FNYEAQ. The CDR3 spans 14 residues. Trimming stripped 5 bases from V and 5 bases from J, with 13 bases between. Written as DNA, the CDR3 is TGTGCCAGCAGCCGCGGGGGCCCCAACAATGAGCAGTTCTTC. The encoded protein is CASSRGGPNNEQFF. The whole variable domain, filled in from reference TRBV7-6 and TRBJ2-1, reads GAGVSQSPRYKVTKRGQDVALRCDPISGHVSLYWYRQALGQGPEFLTYFNYEAQQDKSGLPNDRFSAERPEGSISTLTIQRTEQRDSAMYRCASSRGGPNNEQFFGPGTRLTVL.

V gene TRBV7-6 combines with J gene TRBJ1-1; D may be TRBD1 (5 bases). Looked up from germline, CDR1 is SGHVS and CDR2 is FNYEAQ. The CDR3 has 15 amino acids. V was clipped by 2 bases and J by 0 bases, with 10 bases between them. The CDR3 coding sequence is TGTGCCAGCAGCTTATCTACAGGACTGAACACTGAAGCTTTCTTT. It is translated as CASSLSTGLNTEAFF.

The chain employs TRBV7-9 and TRBJ2-2, with D perhaps matching TRBD1 (5 bases). Germline V gene sequence: CDR1 SEHNR, CDR2 FQNEAQ (reference sequence). V shed 1 base and J shed 2 bases, with 8 bases lying between them. The CDR3 consists of 15 residues. DNA for the CDR3: TGTGCCAGCAGCTTAGGACAGAGAAACACCGGGGAGCTGTTTTTT. Translation: CASSLGQRNTGELFF.

The J gene is TRBJ2-3, the V gene TRBV7-2, with D possibly matching TRBD2 (7 bases). Deletions cut 5 bases from V and 1 base from J, with 25 bases between. The CDR3 is 19 amino acids. Germline V gives CDR1 SGHTA, CDR2 FQGNSA. The CDR3 bases are TGTGCCAGCAGCCGCCTAAATGGGGGGGCCGGACCCGGCACAGATACGCAGTATTTT. Protein sequence: CASSRLNGGAGPGTDTQYF.

V and J are TRBV7-9 and TRBJ1-1; 12 bases are a match to TRBD1. Per the germline V gene, CDR1 is SEHNR and CDR2 is FQNEAQ (reference sequence). This CDR3 has 15 amino acids. With V trimmed by 8 bases and J by 7 bases, 11 bases remained unmatched. This CDR3 is CASRRGDRGQGEAFF. For the CDR3, the DNA is TGTGCCAGCCGTCGCGGGGACAGGGGGCAAGGTGAAGCTTTCTTT.

The chain recombines TRBV10-1 with TRBJ1-4, with 8 bases that match TRBD1. Germline values: CDR1 WNHNN, CDR2 SYGVQD (reference sequence). The CDR3 runs 15 residues. J gave up 5 bases and V 6 bases, and 8 bases lay outside the gene matches. CDR3 sequence reads: CASSEGTGGNEKLFF. CDR3 sequence (DNA): TGCGCCAGCAGCGAAGGGACAGGCGGCAATGAAAAACTGTTTTTT.

The rearrangement links TRBV12-5 to TRBJ2-7, with a weak D call TRBD2 (6 bases). V was pared by 4 bases and J by 5 bases, with 21 bases between. The CDR3 length is 16 residues. The germline V gene has CDR1 LGHNT and CDR2 FRNRAP. CDR3 sequence: CASGSGRGSALDEQYF. CDR3 coding DNA: TGTGCTAGTGGTTCGGGTCGGGGGTCCGCGCTGGACGAGCAGTACTTC. Full variable domain (remainder filled in from reference TRBV12-5 and TRBJ2-7): DARVTQTPRHKVTEMGQEVTMRCQPILGHNTVFWYRQTMMQGLELLAYFRNRAPLDDSGMPKDRFSAEMPDATLATLKIQPSEPRDSAVYFCASGSGRGSALDEQYFGPGTRLTVT.

This chain uses TRBV7-2 with TRBJ2-7; D is uncertain. V was cut by 2 bases and J by 6 bases, with 5 bases left in between. The CDR3 is made up of 11 amino acids. Germline-derived CDR1 and CDR2 are SGHTA and FQGNSA. The CDR3 nucleotides read TGTGCCAGCAGCTTATGGAGCGAGCAGTACTTC. Encoded protein: CASSLWSEQYF.